A selection of T cell receptor beta chains follows, all from one sample in a study of tumor and adjacent non-tumor tissue in lung cancer. TCRdb recomputed calls from the multiplex PCR reads with MiXCR, one row per CDR3 protein. The profile shows about 75,000 distinct CDR3 sequences, under 85% of them singletons. Sequencing used lung tumor tissue. These receptors all stem from a woman between 50 and 59 years old with non-small cell lung cancer. Each CDR3 is given with its conserved first and last residue. D genes are given only for firm matches. Clone size appears in some rows only: once, few, many, or a class for an expanded clone.

CDR3 length	D gene	clone size	V gene	J gene	CDR3 protein	CDR3 DNA
15	.	few	TRBV11-2	TRBJ1-5	CASSFTISGSDTQHF	TGTGCCAGCAGCTTTACTATTAGCGGGAGTGATACGCAGCATTTT
14	.	.	TRBV10-3	TRBJ2-7	CAIVAVRDSYEQYF	TGTGCCATCGTGGCAGTGCGAGACTCCTACGAGCAGTACTTC
15	TRBD1	.	TRBV20-1	TRBJ2-4	CSAPAEGTETNIQYF	TGCAGTGCCCCAGCAGAGGGGACAGAGACGAACATTCAGTACTTC
9	.	many	TRBV20-1	TRBJ2-3	CSVGDTQYF	TGCAGTGTGGGAGATACGCAGTATTTT
14	TRBD1	many	TRBV28	TRBJ2-5	CASSLVQGEETQYF	TGTGCCAGCAGTTTAGTCCAGGGGGAGGAGACCCAGTACTTC
15	.	.	TRBV30	TRBJ1-3	CAWSVPSLGGNTIYF	TGTGCCTGGAGTGTACCCAGTTTAGGTGGAAACACCATATATTTT
12	.	.	TRBV7-8	TRBJ2-3	CANTPLGGTQYF	TGTGCCAACACCCCACTAGGCGGTACGCAGTATTTT
16	.	.	TRBV10-3	TRBJ2-3	CAISDSGRQDTDTQYF	TGTGCCATCAGTGACTCGGGTAGACAAGACACGGATACGCAGTATTTT
13	.	.	TRBV14	TRBJ2-7	CASSQGVTGEQYF	TGTGCCAGCAGCCAAGGGGTGACCGGGGAGCAGTACTTC
14	.	.	TRBV11-2	TRBJ2-2	CASGYTRITGELFF	TGTGCCAGTGGCTATACTAGAATCACCGGAGAGCTGTTTTTT
14	TRBD1	.	TRBV11-1	TRBJ2-5	CASGPRQGVGTQYF	TGTGCCAGCGGCCCGAGACAGGGCGTAGGGACCCAGTACTTC
15	TRBD2	once	TRBV12-3/TRBV12-4	TRBJ2-2	CASSEGGSGTGELFF	TGTGCCAGCAGCGAGGGCGGGAGCGGGACCGGGGAGCTGTTTTTT
15	.	.	TRBV4-2	TRBJ1-5	CGSSQDLTSNQPRHF	TGTGGCAGCAGCCAGGACCTCACTAGCAATCAGCCCCGGCATTTT
17	TRBD1	.	TRBV4-2	TRBJ1-1	CASGQPYRGDFTPEAFF	TGTGCCAGCGGCCAGCCCTACAGGGGTGACTTTACCCCTGAAGCTTTCTTT
14	.	.	TRBV20-1	TRBJ1-5	CSTTGQNSNQPQQF	TGCAGTACCACCGGACAGAATAGCAATCAGCCCCAGCAGTTT
14	.	.	TRBV6-6	TRBJ2-7	CGSAGQGPSYEQYF	TGTGGCAGCGCGGGCCAGGGGCCTTCCTACGAGCAGTACTTC
14	TRBD2	.	TRBV11-1	TRBJ2-1	CASSSVLTGGLQSF	TGTGCCAGCAGCTCAGTACTAACGGGAGGGTTGCAGTCCTTC
14	TRBD2	.	TRBV6-1	TRBJ2-5	CAEGNSGKGGTQYF	TGTGCCGAAGGGAATAGCGGGAAAGGAGGGACCCAGTACTTC
17	TRBD2	.	TRBV4-1	TRBJ2-3	CTSSQNPGTNGKDTQYF	TGCACCAGCAGCCAAAATCCCGGGACTAACGGGAAAGATACGCAGTATTTT
16	TRBD1	.	TRBV7-3	TRBJ1-5	CASSLRGQGNSQPQHF	TGTGCCAGCAGCCTACGGGGACAGGGGAATTCGCAGCCCCAGCATTTT
13	.	few	TRBV11-2	TRBJ2-1	CASSLETFNEQFF	TGTGCTAGCAGCCTAGAGACTTTCAATGAGCAGTTTTTC
20	.	.	TRBV5-1	TRBJ2-1	CASSLALIERGVMSYNEQFF	TGCGCCAGCAGCTTGGCCTTGATCGAAAGGGGGGTCATGTCCTACAATGAGCAGTTCTTC
16	.	.	TRBV6-5	TRBJ1-1	CARSYSRGSMNIEAFF	TGCGCCAGGAGTTACTCGAGGGGTTCGATGAACATTGAAGCTTTCTTT
15	.	.	TRBV6-5	TRBJ1-5	CASSYSTGTDQPQDF	TGCGCCAGCAGTTACTCCACAGGGACGGATCAGCCCCAGGATTTT
13	TRBD2	.	TRBV12-3/TRBV12-4	TRBJ2-2	CASEAGYTGELLF	TGTGCCAGCGAAGCGGGGTACACCGGGGAACTGTTATTT
15	.	.	TRBV11-1	TRBJ2-1	CASNSTTSTGDEQLF	TGTGCCAGCAACTCGACTACTTCGACGGGCGATGAGCAGCTCTTC
14	.	.	TRBV4-1	TRBJ2-5	CASSRDNRKETQYF	TGCGCCAGCAGCCGAGACAACAGAAAGGAGACCCAGTACTTC
18	.	.	TRBV12-3/TRBV12-4	TRBJ2-3	CASTSRDLALRGADTQYF	TGTGCCAGTACTTCGAGAGATCTGGCCCTGCGGGGCGCAGATACGCAGTATTTT
16	TRBD1	.	TRBV27	TRBJ2-7	CASSLGQGALPYEQYF	TGTGCCAGCAGTCTCGGACAGGGAGCCTTACCCTACGAGCAGTACTTC